The 10 T cell receptor beta chains below all came from one sample that was sequenced in a study of shared clonotypes between healthy human individuals. The table came from immunoSEQ multiplex PCR; TCRdb's copy has only in-frame clones and leaves some out. Among more than 2 million clones listed, approximately 95% were seen once. Sequencing input: naive CD4+ T cells sorted from blood. Subset in this sample: CD45RA+ positively selected. The receptors were gathered from a young man in good health.

The chain recombines TRBV21-1 with TRBJ1-2. TRBV21-1 is a documented pseudogene. The CDR3 sequence is 13 residues long. The CDR3 reads CASSKERGAGYTF. CDR3 bases: TGTGCCAGCAGCAAGGAGCGGGGCGCGGGCTACACCTTC.

The chain has TRBV6-5 and TRBJ2-7, with 7 bases that match TRBD2. V was pared by 8 bases and J by 2 bases, with 0 bases of the junction left unmatched. Germline CDR1 reads MNHEY; CDR2 reads SVGAGI. CDR3 length: 11 amino acids. In DNA, the CDR3 is TGTGCCAGCGGGAGGGCCTACGAGCAGTACTTC. It codes for CASGRAYEQYF.

With regard to this clone: Other DNA sequences in this specimen translate into the identical CDR3. The chain has TRBV5-1 and TRBJ2-7, with D tentatively TRBD1 (5 bases). V lost 3 bases, J lost 4 bases, and 8 bases lay in between. The CDR3 runs to 12 residues. Germline-derived CDR1 and CDR2 are SGHRS and YFSETQ. The CDR3 loop is CASSSQGYEQYF. The CDR3 DNA sequence: TGCGCCAGCAGCTCCCAGGGATACGAGCAGTACTTC.

V is TRBV19 and J is TRBJ2-2; possibly TRBD1 for D (6 bases). The CDR3 is 14 residues long. With 6 bases removed from V and 1 base from J, the gap between germline ends came to 9 bases. Per germline, CDR1 LNHDA and CDR2 SQIVND (reference sequence). In DNA form, the CDR3 reads TGTGCCAGTAGGGCGGACAGGAACACCGGGGAGCTGTTTTTT. Amino acids: CASRADRNTGELFF.

The CDR3 DNA is TGTGCCAGCAAGACAGGCTCCTACGAGCAGTACTTC. Its translation is CASKTGSYEQYF. The rearrangement joins TRBV2 to TRBJ2-7, with D perhaps TRBD1 (6 bases). Trimming left V 7 bases short and J 0 bases short, with 7 bases between. From germline, CDR1 is SNHLY and CDR2 FYNNEI. The CDR3 has 12 residues.

The chain combines TRBV18 with TRBJ2-5, with D tentatively TRBD1 (7 bases). The CDR3 has 16 amino acids. Trimming left V 2 bases short and J 1 base short, with 14 bases between. The germline V gene encodes CDR1 KGHSH and CDR2 LQKENI. Here the CDR3 reads CASSPTTGTFQETQYF. CDR3 in DNA: TGTGCCAGCTCACCAACGACAGGGACTTTCCAAGAGACCCAGTACTTC. The whole variable domain, remainder taken from reference TRBV18 and TRBJ2-5, is NAGVMQNPRHLVRRRGQEARLRCSPMKGHSHVYWYRQLPEEGLKFMVYLQKENIIDESGMPKERFSAEFPKEGPSILRIQQVVRGDSAAYFCASSPTTGTFQETQYFGPGTRLLVL.

The CDR3 DNA sequence: TGTGCCAGCAGTGCGGGGACAGTTTATAATTCACCCCTCCACTTT. This sequence encodes CASSAGTVYNSPLHF. V and J are TRBV6-1 and TRBJ1-6, with TRBD1 matching over 7 bases. The CDR3 runs to 15 residues. The V and J ends lost 4 bases and 4 bases, in that order; junction bases with no gene match: 4. Germline V gene data show CDR1 as MNHNS and CDR2 as SASEGT.

The chain carries TRBV28 and TRBJ1-3; TRBD1 matches 7 bases. Losses at the gene ends were 5 bases for V and 4 bases for J; bases not matched to a gene: 8. The CDR3 is 15 residues long. CDR1 MDHEN and CDR2 SYDVKM come from the germline V gene. CDR3 residues: CASSPPLQGGNTIYF. CDR3 in DNA: TGTGCCAGCAGTCCCCCACTACAGGGGGGAAACACCATATATTTT.

The chain links TRBV7-9 to TRBJ2-2; TRBD1 aligns across 10 bases. Trimming at V came to 5 bases and at J to 4 bases, leaving 4 bases not matched to a gene. Germline V gene data show CDR1 as SEHNR and CDR2 as FQNEAQ (reference sequence). The CDR3 consists of 15 residues. The CDR3 DNA reads TGTGCCAGCAGCCCCCGGGACAGGGGCACCGGGGAGCTGTTTTTT. This gives the protein CASSPRDRGTGELFF.

The rearrangement joins TRBV10-3 to TRBJ2-3, with 11 bases aligning to TRBD2. This CDR3 is built from 15 residues. CDR1 and CDR2 (germline): ENHRY, SYGVKD. V dropped 4 bases and J dropped 1; count of bases not matched to a gene: 1. The CDR3, as DNA: TGTGCCATCAGTGCGACTAGCGGGGGCACAGATACGCAGTATTTT. Its translation: CAISATSGGTDTQYF.